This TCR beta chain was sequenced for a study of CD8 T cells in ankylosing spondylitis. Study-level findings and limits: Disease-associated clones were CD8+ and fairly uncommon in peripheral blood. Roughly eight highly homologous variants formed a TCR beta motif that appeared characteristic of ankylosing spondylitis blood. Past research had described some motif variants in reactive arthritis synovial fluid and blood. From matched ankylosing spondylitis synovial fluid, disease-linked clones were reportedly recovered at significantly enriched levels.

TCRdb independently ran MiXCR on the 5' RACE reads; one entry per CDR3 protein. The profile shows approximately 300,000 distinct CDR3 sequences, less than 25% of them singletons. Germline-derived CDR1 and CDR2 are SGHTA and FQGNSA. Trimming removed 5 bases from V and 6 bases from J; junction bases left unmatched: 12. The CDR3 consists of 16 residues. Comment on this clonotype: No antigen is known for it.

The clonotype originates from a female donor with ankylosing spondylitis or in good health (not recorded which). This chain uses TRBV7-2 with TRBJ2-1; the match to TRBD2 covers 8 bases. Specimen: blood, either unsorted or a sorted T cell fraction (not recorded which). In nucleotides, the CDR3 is TGTGCCAGCAGCCGCTTTTCGAGCGGGAGATTCAATGAGCAGTTCTTC. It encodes CASSRFSSGRFNEQFF.